A selection of T cell receptor beta chains follows, all from one sample in a study of regulatory T cells in long-lasting Graves disease. TCRdb called the multiplex PCR reads again in MiXCR, with one record for every CDR3 protein. The table records 420,000 or so distinct CDR3 sequences, about 17% of them present only once. The same sample was also used in a study of T cells in Graves' hyperthyroidism and ophthalmopathy.

Source: peripheral blood mononuclear cells (PBMCs), taken at new diagnosis, from a patient treated with antithyroid drugs. Source of these receptors: a woman in her late teens or twenties with Graves disease. Both conserved end residues are part of each CDR3. Fields, in order: clone size, D gene, V gene, J gene, CDR3 DNA, CDR3 protein. A D gene is named only where the DNA matches it firmly. Where a row states a size, it is once, few, many or the class of an expanded clone; other rows omit it.

abundance: many
d_gene: NA
v_gene: TRBV7-9
j_gene: TRBJ2-5
CDR3nt: TGTGCCAGCAGCTTAGTGGACGCGGCAGGCCAAGAGACCCAGTACTTC
CDR3aa: CASSLVDAAGQETQYF

abundance: many
d_gene: TRBD2
v_gene: TRBV11-1
j_gene: TRBJ2-3
CDR3nt: TGTGCCAGCAGCTTCCTTCGGACTAGCGGGAGTACAGATACGCAGTATTTT
CDR3aa: CASSFLRTSGSTDTQYF

abundance: NA
d_gene: NA
v_gene: TRBV2
j_gene: TRBJ2-5
CDR3nt: TGTGCCAGCAGTGAAACCAGGGAGCAGACCCAGTACTTC
CDR3aa: CASSETREQTQYF

abundance: many
d_gene: TRBD2
v_gene: TRBV24-1
j_gene: TRBJ2-5
CDR3nt: TGTGCCACCAGTGATTCTGGACTAGCGGGGGGCTGGGGGCAAGAGACCCAGTACTTC
CDR3aa: CATSDSGLAGGWGQETQYF

abundance: NA
d_gene: NA
v_gene: TRBV24-1
j_gene: TRBJ2-1
CDR3nt: TGTGCCACCAGTGATTCGGGTGAGCAGTTCTTC
CDR3aa: CATSDSGEQFF

abundance: NA
d_gene: NA
v_gene: TRBV18
j_gene: TRBJ2-5
CDR3nt: TGTGCCAGCTCTATGGGACTTGGAGAGACCCAGTACTTC
CDR3aa: CASSMGLGETQYF

abundance: many
d_gene: NA
v_gene: TRBV28
j_gene: TRBJ1-5
CDR3nt: TGTGCCAGCAGCAGCGGGGGGATGAGCAATCAGCCCCAGCATTTT
CDR3aa: CASSSGGMSNQPQHF

abundance: many
d_gene: TRBD2
v_gene: TRBV28
j_gene: TRBJ2-4
CDR3nt: TGTGCCAGCAGTTTATGGGCACTAGCGGGAGGAGCCAAAAACATTCAGTACTTC
CDR3aa: CASSLWALAGGAKNIQYF

abundance: NA
d_gene: NA
v_gene: TRBV12-3/TRBV12-4
j_gene: TRBJ1-2
CDR3nt: TGTGCCAGCAGTTTAGGGACACCCATTGGCTACACCTTC
CDR3aa: CASSLGTPIGYTF

abundance: NA
d_gene: NA
v_gene: TRBV7-3
j_gene: TRBJ2-3
CDR3nt: TGTGCCAGCAGTCTATGGGACGGCCGAACAGATACGCAGTATTTT
CDR3aa: CASSLWDGRTDTQYF

abundance: few
d_gene: NA
v_gene: TRBV9
j_gene: TRBJ2-3
CDR3nt: TGTGCCAGCAGCGAGATTACTGGCACAGATACGCAGTATTTT
CDR3aa: CASSEITGTDTQYF

abundance: NA
d_gene: TRBD1
v_gene: TRBV3-1
j_gene: TRBJ1-1
CDR3nt: TGTGCCAGCAGCCACGGGGCCTCAGGGGGGAACACTAAAGCTTTCTTT
CDR3aa: CASSHGASGGNTKAFF

abundance: few
d_gene: TRBD2
v_gene: TRBV9
j_gene: TRBJ2-3
CDR3nt: TGTGCCAGCAGCCCAAAGACTAGCGGATTCACAGATACGCAGTATTTT
CDR3aa: CASSPKTSGFTDTQYF

abundance: few
d_gene: TRBD2
v_gene: TRBV28
j_gene: TRBJ2-7
CDR3nt: TGTGCCAGCAGTTTTAGCGGGACATTTTTTCACGAGCAGTACTTC
CDR3aa: CASSFSGTFFHEQYF

abundance: many
d_gene: TRBD1
v_gene: TRBV29-1
j_gene: TRBJ2-3
CDR3nt: TGCAGCGTTGCCCGTAACCCGGGACAGCCACAGGATACGCAGTATTTT
CDR3aa: CSVARNPGQPQDTQYF